The present T cell receptor beta chain was sequenced within a study of identical twins. Turning to this clonotype: Its cognate antigen is unknown.

MiXCR was run by TCRdb on the 5' RACE reads, yielding one entry per CDR3 protein. The repertoire holds about 810,000 distinct CDR3 sequences, with around 12% as singletons. This CDR3 is 17 amino acids long. V lost 2 bases, J lost 4 bases, and 13 bases stayed unmatched. Overall study findings and caveats: Donors were not followed over many years; analysis was cross-sectional. Cord blood beta clonotypes present at high abundance carried fewer insertions; no such pattern appeared in memory repertoires.

The same specimen was also included in a second study, on yellow fever vaccine responses in identical twins. Per that paper: Reportedly, twins showed a vaccine T cell response that looked partly convergent and partly personalized.

This clonotype originated in a young woman in good health. The V gene is TRBV12-3 or TRBV12-4, the J gene TRBJ1-2; 7 positions agree with TRBD1. Sample: PBMCs. The CDR3 loop reads CASSLSGQISGGYGYTF. The CDR3 nucleotides read TGTGCCAGCAGTTTATCGGGACAGATTAGCGGAGGCTATGGCTACACCTTC.